The rows below give T cell receptor beta chains drawn from one sample of a study of T cell responses to AZD1222 COVID-19 vaccine. Using immunoSEQ multiplex PCR, the repertoire was profiled, and TCRdb retains in-frame clones only, with some absent. Among about 88,000 clones listed, roughly 89% were seen once. The sample here was peripheral blood, taken on day 0 of MenACWY control vaccination. These receptors were collected from an adult in good health. The CDR3 runs from the conserved cysteine through the conserved F or W. D genes are given only for firm matches.

v_call d_call cdr3_aa
TRBV5-4 TRBD1 CASSPGQGATNEKLFF
TRBV2 . CASTSHVNYGYTF
TRBV2 . CARGGTTQETQYF
TRBV6-1 TRBD2 CASSDPGLLETQYF
TRBV19 . CASISRDQGRTEAFF
TRBV2 TRBD2 CASSETSGSAYEQYF
TRBV25-1 . CASSEFPGAKGTGELFF
TRBV28 TRBD1 CASSSTGAGNTIYF
TRBV5-1 . CASSLTDSPLHF
TRBV19 . CASRPTESSYEQYF
TRBV5-1 . CASSRQGLGETQYF
TRBV2 . CASSDAGVGTEAFF
TRBV6-5 . CASSRGEYNSPLHF
TRBV28 . CASSSLHSPLHF
TRBV10-1 TRBD1 CASSETGGSGYTF
TRBV18 TRBD1 CASSPRDRDGELFF
TRBV5-6 TRBD2 CASSSELAGQNNEQFF
TRBV7-9 TRBD2 CATVAGLGSTGELFF
TRBV5-6 TRBD1 CASSLGQGAYSNQPQHF
TRBV24-1 . CATRGSGPADVPGSGSPLHF
TRBV29-1 TRBD1 CSVLGQGSYNEQFF
TRBV10-3 . CAISEGGNEQFF
TRBV19 . CASNSASHSYGYTF
TRBV4-1 TRBD1 CASSPMGQGPNSPLHF
TRBV6-4 . CASSENSRSTEAFF
TRBV6-2/TRBV6-3 TRBD1 CASSMGQLNQPQHF
TRBV9 . CASSVTGADGYTF
TRBV27 TRBD1 CASSPDRGHGNQPQHF
TRBV7-3 . CASSLNGDSYEQYF
TRBV7-9 . CASSQSTDTQYF
TRBV6-2/TRBV6-3 . CASSFIGGEQYF
TRBV11-1 . CASSPPGQGYNEQFF